The T cell receptor (beta chain) under discussion was sequenced for a study of OX40 agonist ivuxolimab in advanced cancers. Study findings and constraints: With doses of 0.1 to 3.0 mg/kg, CD4+ and CD8+ blood T cells had undergone clonal expansion by week 6.

Comment on this clone: Its target is unknown.

Repertoires were generated with immunoSEQ multiplex PCR, while TCRdb's copy carries only in-frame clones and drops some. The table lists about 28,000 clones, around 86% of them singletons. This CDR3 region has 16 residues. The V and J ends lost 2 bases and 5 bases, in that order; junction bases with no gene match: 6. The V gene's germline CDR1 is SEHNR and CDR2 FQNEAQ (reference sequence). Sampling times: baseline, cycle 4 day 1, cycle 7 day 1. This TCR was recovered from an adult with an advanced solid tumor such as melanoma, head and neck, liver or kidney cancer. This chain uses TRBV7-9 with TRBJ2-3; the match to TRBD2 covers 11 bases. The sequencing used CD4+ or CD8+ T cells sorted from blood, collected in a trial of the OX40 agonist ivuxolimab. CDR3 nucleotide sequence: TGTGCCAGCAGCTTAACTCGACTAGCGGGGTTAGATACGCAGTATTTT. It yields the protein CASSLTRLAGLDTQYF.